This TCR beta chain was identified in a study of Graves' ophthalmopathy and Graves' hyperthyroidism. Study in general: Hyperthyroidism was considered stable when no ophthalmopathy appeared within 18 months of follow-up.

Amplification targeted the TCR beta CDR3 regions, with RNA transcripts as the source material. After a first-round RT-PCR with HTBI primers, a second-round multiplex PCR was run. TCRdb itself ran the multiplex PCR reads through MiXCR, one entry per CDR3 protein. The profile shows some 1.1 million distinct CDR3 sequences, about 36% of them singletons. The CDR3 length is 15 residues. V was cut by 6 bases and J by 11 bases, with 26 bases left in between. The J gene is TRBJ2-7, the V gene TRBV12-3 or TRBV12-4; the D gene is possibly TRBD1 (7 bases). This receptor was identified in an adult man with Graves' hyperthyroidism. Source material: peripheral blood or thyroid tissue (not recorded which). CDR3 sequence: CASSPPGGGDPVEYF. The DNA of the CDR3 is TGTGCCAGCAGCCCGCCAGGAGGGGGCGATCCGGTGGAGTACTTC.